This is a list of T cell receptor beta chains from one sample in a study of response to subunit inactivated influenza vaccine. TCRdb reprocessed the RT-PCR reads with MiXCR, giving one entry per CDR3 protein. The table includes around 570,000 distinct CDR3 sequences, 7.6% detected once. Sample: PBMCs from blood, taken less than 25 months after vaccination. The receptors here all came from a man aged 45 to 75 who received an inactivated influenza vaccine. CDR3s include the opening cysteine and the closing phenylalanine or tryptophan. D genes are given only for firm matches. Rows give clone size only sometimes, using once, few, many, or a class for an expanded clone.

V	size	D	J	DNA	CDR3
TRBV20-1	few	.	TRBJ2-3	TGCAGTGCTCAGGAATCGAGGTTGACAGATACGCAGTATTTT	CSAQESRLTDTQYF
TRBV15	.	TRBD2	TRBJ2-1	TGTGCCACCAGCAGAGATCTTGGACTAGCGTACAATAAGCAGTTCTTC	CATSRDLGLAYNKQFF
TRBV27	many	.	TRBJ2-7	TGTGCCAGCAGTTCTAAAGGACAGCTTATTAACTACGAGCAGTACTTC	CASSSKGQLINYEQYF
TRBV15	.	.	TRBJ1-2	TGTGCCACCAGTCGGGGGCATGGCTACACCTTC	CATSRGHGYTF
TRBV4-2	.	TRBD1	TRBJ1-3	TGTGCCAGCAGCCAAGTATTGAAGGGGGCAGCAACTGGAAACACCATATATTTT	CASSQVLKGAATGNTIYF
TRBV4-3	few	TRBD2	TRBJ2-3	TGCGCCAGCAGCCAACACCCCCAATATGGGACTAGCGAACCGGCAGATACGCAGTATTTT	CASSQHPQYGTSEPADTQYF
TRBV12-3/TRBV12-4	few	.	TRBJ1-3	TGTGCCAGCGCGACAGCTCAAGGAAACACCATATATTTT	CASATAQGNTIYF
TRBV20-1	.	.	TRBJ2-3	TGCAGTGCTATCACGCCTAGCAGTTCTAGCACAGATACGCAGTATTTT	CSAITPSSSSTDTQYF
TRBV18	.	TRBD1	TRBJ2-3	TGTGCCAGCTCACCAATGACAGGGGCCAACACAGATACGCAGTATTTT	CASSPMTGANTDTQYF
TRBV10-3	few	.	TRBJ1-2	TGTGCCATCAGCGAAAAAGGGCCAGGCTATGGCTACACCTTC	CAISEKGPGYGYTF
TRBV18	.	.	TRBJ1-2	TGTGCCAGCTCACTCATTATGCCCGGGGACCTAGGCTTGGGCTATGGCTACACCTTC	CASSLIMPGDLGLGYGYTF
TRBV7-9	few	.	TRBJ2-3	TGTGCCAGCAGCTTAACGTCCCCGGTCCTTGGCACAGATACGCAGTATTTT	CASSLTSPVLGTDTQYF
TRBV12-3/TRBV12-4	many	.	TRBJ2-2	TGTGCCAGCATGGGGGCTGGGGCGAACACCGGGGAGCTGTTTTTT	CASMGAGANTGELFF
TRBV4-2	few	TRBD2	TRBJ2-5	TGTGCCAGCAGCAGAGGGGAGGGCAGGGAAGAGACCCAGTACTTC	CASSRGEGREETQYF
TRBV12-3/TRBV12-4	many	.	TRBJ1-6	TGTGCCAGCAGCCCCCCGGGTCGAAATTCACCCCTCCACTTT	CASSPPGRNSPLHF
TRBV6-5	.	.	TRBJ2-1	TGTGCCAGCAGTGACCCAGGGTCTGAGCAGTTCTTC	CASSDPGSEQFF
TRBV29-1	.	.	TRBJ2-7	TGCAGCGTTGAATCCAAGGGAAGGGGGTCCTACGAGCAGTACTTC	CSVESKGRGSYEQYF
TRBV9	few	.	TRBJ1-3	TGTGCCAGCAGCGCCAGGGGCGACTCCTCTGGAAACACCATATATTTT	CASSARGDSSGNTIYF
TRBV19	many	TRBD1	TRBJ2-7	TGTGCCAGTAGTGCCCAGACAGGGTCCTACGAGCAGTACTTC	CASSAQTGSYEQYF
TRBV5-1	few	.	TRBJ2-7	TGCGCCAGCAGCTTGAATAGGGTGGCGAACGAGCAGTACTTC	CASSLNRVANEQYF
TRBV6-1	many	.	TRBJ2-3	TGTGCCAGCAGTGAAGCTGGCCAAGGTTTAGCAGATACGCAGTATTTT	CASSEAGQGLADTQYF
TRBV6-1	many	.	TRBJ1-4	TGTGCCAGCAGCCCCTTTCTTAAAGCAACTAATGAAAAACTGTTTTTT	CASSPFLKATNEKLFF
TRBV4-3	few	.	TRBJ1-4	TGCGCCAGCAGCCAAGGACATGCAACTAATGAAAAACTGTTTTTT	CASSQGHATNEKLFF
TRBV20-1	.	TRBD2	TRBJ2-3	TGCAGTGCGCCTAAAGGGACTAGCGGGGCGGATACGCAGTATTTT	CSAPKGTSGADTQYF
TRBV5-1	many	.	TRBJ1-1	TGCGCCAGCAGCTTGGAGGGGGGGGTGGAAGCTTTCTTT	CASSLEGGVEAFF
TRBV12-3/TRBV12-4	.	.	TRBJ2-1	TGTGCCAGCAGCCAAGGCGGGAAATTGTACAATGAGCAGTTCTTC	CASSQGGKLYNEQFF
TRBV19	few	.	TRBJ1-1	TGTGCCAGTAGTATAAAGGGTGACACTGAAGCTTTCTTT	CASSIKGDTEAFF
TRBV10-3	.	.	TRBJ1-2	TGTGCCATCAGTGAAGAGGGGAACTATGGCTACACCTTC	CAISEEGNYGYTF
TRBV6-9	few	TRBD2	TRBJ2-2	TGTGCCAGCACCAAGGGACTAGCGGGAGGGCCGGCCGGGGAGCTGTTTTTT	CASTKGLAGGPAGELFF